These 27 T cell receptor beta chains were sequenced from one sample in a study of control samples from healthy donors and cancer patients. Sequencing was performed with immunoSEQ multiplex PCR; in TCRdb, only in-frame clones are kept and a portion is missing. The sample contains some 140,000 clones, roughly 89% of which appear only once. What was sequenced was blood. All receptors come from a man aged 25-40 years in good health.

This chain links TRBV3-1 (or the pseudogene TRBV3-2) with TRBJ2-1; 10 bases map to TRBD1. Germline trimming cut 0 bases from V and 7 bases from J; bases unmatched to any gene: 9. The CDR3 is 17 amino acids. CDR1 LGHDT and CDR2 YNNKEL come from the germline V gene (reference sequence). CDR3 protein: CASSQDKGQGRRNEQFF. CDR3 nucleotide sequence: TGTGCCAGCAGCCAAGATAAGGGACAGGGGCGCAGGAATGAGCAGTTCTTC.

This chain joins TRBV7-9 and TRBJ2-7; 13 bases line up with TRBD2. The CDR3 has 18 amino acids. With V trimmed by 2 bases and J by 8 bases, 15 bases remained unmatched. CDR1 is SEHNR, CDR2 FQNEAQ, per germline (reference sequence). The CDR3 region is CASSLWGTGTSGKQKQYF. In DNA, the CDR3 is TGTGCCAGCAGCTTATGGGGGACAGGGACTAGCGGGAAGCAAAAGCAGTACTTC.

V and J are TRBV11-3 and TRBJ2-5; D gene unclear. This CDR3 is built from 15 residues. CDR1 and CDR2 (germline): SGHNT, YENEEA. V gave up 4 bases and J gave up 4 bases, with 16 bases separating them. This CDR3 is CASSSHFGRTETQYF. CDR3 in DNA: TGTGCCAGCAGCTCCCACTTCGGGCGTACAGAGACCCAGTACTTC.

The chain couples TRBV6-5 to TRBJ2-2; 14 nucleotides agree with TRBD2. The CDR3 has 15 residues. Germline V lookup: CDR1 MNHEY, CDR2 SVGAGI. Unmatched junction bases numbered 4, after V lost 5 bases and J lost 8 bases. The CDR3 coding sequence is TGTGCCAGCAGTCCGGGACTAGCGGGAGCGGGGGAGCTGTTTTTT. Translating it yields CASSPGLAGAGELFF.

The chain has TRBV12-3 or TRBV12-4 and TRBJ2-7; D is ambiguous. The V end was cut by 3 bases, the J end by 5 bases, with 11 bases between. There are 13 residues in the CDR3. In nucleotides, the CDR3 is TGTGCCAGCAGTTTGTTCCTCGGCGACGAGCAGTACTTC. It translates to CASSLFLGDEQYF.

The rearrangement links TRBV12-3 or TRBV12-4 to TRBJ2-7; D gene uncertain. CDR3 size: 13 residues. V was shortened by 5 bases and J by 4 bases, with 12 bases between the two germline ends. CDR3 sequence (DNA): TGTGCCAGCAGTCCCTCGGGCCATTACGAGCAGTACTTC. Its translation is CASSPSGHYEQYF.

The V gene is TRBV11-2, the J gene TRBJ2-1, with D possibly matching TRBD2 (5 bases). This CDR3 has 14 amino acids. The germline CDR1 and CDR2 sequences are SGHAT and FQNNGV. V lost 2 bases and J 3 bases, leaving 8 bases between the germline ends. The CDR3 here is CASSLLGGYNEQFF. The CDR3 DNA is TGTGCCAGCAGCTTACTAGGAGGCTACAATGAGCAGTTCTTC.

This clone has just one count. The chain has TRBV6-6 and TRBJ1-4; D may be TRBD1 (5 bases). V was clipped by 7 bases and J by 8 bases, with 17 bases between them. CDR3 length equals 14 residues. Germline CDR1 MNHNY, CDR2 SVGAGI (reference sequence). CDR3 in amino acids: CASTVLPGYEKLFF. The CDR3 DNA follows: TGTGCCAGCACGGTTCTCCCAGGGTACGAAAAACTGTTTTTT.

The J gene is TRBJ2-7, the V gene TRBV6-5; D remains unclear. Trimming removed 0 bases at V and 5 bases at J, with 2 bases between. There are 11 residues in the CDR3. Germline V CDR1 and CDR2: MNHEY, SVGAGI. In DNA, the CDR3 is TGTGCCAGCAGTTACTCGAACGAGCAGTACTTC. Its protein product is CASSYSNEQYF.

This sequence joins TRBV28 and TRBJ2-1; D perhaps matches TRBD2 (6 bases). Germline assignment: CDR1 MDHEN and CDR2 SYDVKM. Trimming cost V 5 bases and J 4 bases, with 21 bases left between them. The CDR3 is 17 amino acids. This CDR3 reads CASSLFHPGTGYNEQFF. The DNA of the CDR3 is TGTGCCAGCAGTCTCTTTCATCCCGGGACTGGTTACAATGAGCAGTTCTTC.

V is TRBV3-1 (or the pseudogene TRBV3-2) and J is TRBJ2-1; D ambiguous. The CDR3 length is 15 residues. Germline V gene data show CDR1 as LGHDT and CDR2 as YNNKEL (reference sequence). V was pared by 3 bases and J by 6 bases, with 15 bases between. Here the CDR3 reads CASSHWSSPGNEQFF. DNA of the CDR3: TGTGCCAGCAGCCATTGGAGCAGTCCGGGCAATGAGCAGTTCTTC.

The chain recombines TRBV19 with TRBJ1-6; D is unresolved. Germline CDR1 LNHDA, CDR2 SQIVND (reference sequence). This CDR3 comprises 16 residues. The V gene lost 3 bases and the J gene lost 0 bases, with 9 bases spanning the gap. In DNA form, the CDR3 reads TGTGCCAGTAGTATCCAGTTGAGCTCCTATAATTCACCCCTCCACTTT. Translation gives CASSIQLSSYNSPLHF.

The CDR3 here is CASSLGQGLGDGYTF. Here the CDR3 DNA reads TGTGCCAGCAGCCTGGGACAGGGGTTAGGCGATGGCTACACCTTC. The rearrangement links TRBV7-9 to TRBJ1-2; 10 bases are shared with TRBD1. The CDR3 has 15 residues. The germline V gene has CDR1 SEHNR and CDR2 FQNEAQ (reference sequence). Trimming at V came to 5 bases and at J to 6 bases, leaving 9 bases not matched to a gene.

This clone occurred once. This chain links TRBV18 with TRBJ2-1; D might be TRBD2 (6 bases). CDR1 is KGHSH, CDR2 LQKENI, per germline. This CDR3 has 14 residues. V lost 6 bases and J lost 0, with 9 bases in between. In DNA form, the CDR3 reads TGTGCCAGCTCGTTGACTAGCTCCTACAATGAGCAGTTCTTC. Its protein product is CASSLTSSYNEQFF.

This chain links TRBV6-1 with TRBJ2-7, with TRBD1 matching over 8 bases. Losses at the gene ends were 1 base for V and 5 bases for J; bases not matched to a gene: 13. The CDR3 length is 17 residues. Germline lookup yields CDR1 MNHNS and CDR2 SASEGT. The CDR3 DNA reads as TGTGCCAGCAGTGAAGAGGCCGCGGCAGGGGGCAACGACGAGCAGTACTTC. It codes for CASSEEAAAGGNDEQYF.

The chain carries TRBV9 and TRBJ2-2; D might be TRBD2 (6 bases). This CDR3 comprises 14 residues. Trimming stripped 4 bases from V and 5 bases from J, with 12 bases between. The germline V gene has CDR1 SGDLS and CDR2 YYNGEE. CDR3 loop: CASSKEGWTGELFF. Here the CDR3 DNA reads TGTGCCAGCAGCAAGGAGGGGTGGACCGGGGAGCTGTTTTTT.

CDR3 residues: CASSSLNQETQYF. The CDR3 DNA is TGTGCCAGCAGTTCACTGAACCAAGAGACCCAGTACTTC. The chain joins TRBV12-3 or TRBV12-4 to TRBJ2-5; D gene ambiguous. This CDR3 is built from 13 residues. Between the trimmed V and J ends, which lost 4 bases and 0 bases, there was a span of 6 bases.

This rearrangement joins TRBV15 to TRBJ1-1; tentatively, D is TRBD1 (6 bases). The CDR3 has 15 residues. Deletions cut 4 bases from V and 5 bases from J, with 17 bases between. Germline values: CDR1 LNHNV, CDR2 YYDKDF (reference sequence). The CDR3: CATSTYRAAGTEAFF. DNA for the CDR3: TGTGCCACCAGCACTTACAGGGCGGCGGGGACTGAAGCTTTCTTT.

This chain joins TRBV9 and TRBJ2-5, with D possibly matching TRBD1 (7 bases). The CDR3 contains 16 residues. V shed 3 bases and J shed 1 base, with 16 bases lying between them. Germline lookup yields CDR1 SGDLS and CDR2 YYNGEE. CDR3 DNA sequence: TGTGCCAGCAGCGAGGGGGCGACTAGGATCCAAGAGACCCAGTACTTC. The encoded protein is CASSEGATRIQETQYF.

With regard to this clone: The sample has other DNA sequences that encode this CDR3 too. CDR3 nucleotide sequence: TGTGCCAGCAGTGAACCGGTTCAGGGGGCTTACGAGCAGTACTTC. It encodes CASSEPVQGAYEQYF. The chain recombines TRBV2 with TRBJ2-7; 8 bases line up with TRBD1. Looked up from germline, CDR1 is SNHLY and CDR2 is FYNNEI. J was trimmed by 4 bases and V by 2 bases; bases with no gene match: 7. The CDR3 covers 15 residues.

The V gene is TRBV7-2, the J gene TRBJ1-2; D not resolved. CDR3 length: 15 amino acids. Germline V lookup: CDR1 SGHTA, CDR2 FQGNSA. The V and J ends lost 6 bases and 4 bases respectively, with 18 bases between them. The CDR3 sequence: CASSLREARFYGYTF. The CDR3 nucleotides read TGTGCCAGCAGTCTTAGGGAGGCTAGATTCTATGGCTACACCTTC.

The chain uses TRBV27 and TRBJ2-1; either TRBD1 or TRBD2 may supply D (6 bases each). There are 13 residues in the CDR3. Looked up from germline, CDR1 is MNHEY and CDR2 is SMNVEV (reference sequence). V shed 2 bases and J shed 7 bases, with 9 bases lying between them. The CDR3 nucleotides are TGTGCCAGCAGTTTAGGGGGGCTTAATGAGCAGTTCTTC. The encoded protein is CASSLGGLNEQFF.

The V and J genes are TRBV5-1 and TRBJ2-2; TRBD1 agrees at 8 bases. The CDR3 sequence is 15 residues long. With 4 bases clipped from V and 4 bases from J, the junction kept 6 bases outside the gene matches. Germline V CDR1 and CDR2: SGHRS, YFSETQ. The CDR3 reads CASSRDRSGTGELFF. In DNA, the CDR3 is TGCGCCAGCAGCCGGGACAGGTCGGGCACCGGGGAGCTGTTTTTT.

As regards this clone: This CDR3 is also generated by other DNA sequences in the sample. This chain connects TRBV2 to TRBJ2-7; a weak D match, TRBD1 (5 bases). Deletions cut 2 bases from V and 4 bases from J, with 6 bases between. CDR1 is SNHLY and CDR2 is FYNNEI in the germline V gene. The CDR3 is 12 residues long. Here the CDR3 reads CASSEQGYEQYF. CDR3 nucleotides: TGTGCCAGCAGTGAACAGGGTTACGAGCAGTACTTC.

J is TRBJ1-2 and V is TRBV12-3 or TRBV12-4; D remains ambiguous. V was pared by 3 bases and J by 3 bases, with 5 bases between. The CDR3 is 12 amino acids. This CDR3 is CASSLGYYGYTF. The CDR3 nucleotides read TGTGCCAGCAGTTTGGGCTACTATGGCTACACCTTC.

The J gene is TRBJ1-2, the V gene TRBV30; 10 nucleotides agree with TRBD1. The trim removed 8 bases at V and 6 bases at J, leaving 6 bases unmatched. Germline V CDR1 and CDR2: GTSNPN, SVGIG (reference sequence). The CDR3 length is 12 residues. DNA of the CDR3: TGTGCCGTAACCGGGACAGGGGATGGCTACACCTTC. Its translation is CAVTGTGDGYTF.

This clone has a single count. This chain connects TRBV7-9 to TRBJ2-2; the D gene is possibly TRBD1 (6 bases). There are 13 residues in the CDR3. The germline V and J ends were trimmed by 10 bases and 0 bases, with 9 bases remaining between them. Germline V gives CDR1 SEHNR, CDR2 FQNEAQ (reference sequence). The CDR3 region is CAIGTPNTGELFF. The DNA of the CDR3 is TGTGCCATCGGGACACCGAACACCGGGGAGCTGTTTTTT.